Given below is one T cell receptor beta chain in context. This entry comes from a study of identical twins. This CDR3 region has 15 residues. Trimming cost V 2 bases and J 4 bases, with 11 bases left between them. MiXCR was run by TCRdb on the 5' RACE reads, yielding one entry per CDR3 protein. The table lists hundreds of thousands of distinct CDR3 sequences, 20% to 25% of them singletons. This sample also belongs to another study, concerning yellow fever vaccine responses in identical twins.

The receptor's source is a woman under 30 in good health. The sample was CD4+ T cells sorted from blood. The rearrangement joins TRBV12-3 or TRBV12-4 to TRBJ2-2, with no clear D. The CDR3 is CASSLWSASTGELFF. CDR3 sequence (DNA): TGTGCCAGCAGTTTATGGAGCGCCAGCACCGGGGAGCTGTTTTTT.